Below, 32 T cell receptor beta chains from the same sample are listed, as sequenced in a study of blood T cell repertoires in COVID-19. Assay: immunoSEQ multiplex PCR; the TCRdb copy retains only in-frame clones and omits some. The sample records hundreds of thousands of clones, around 90% being singletons. Sequenced material: peripheral blood. The receptors were gathered from a man aged 60 to 69 with COVID-19, enrolled during active disease.

A word on this clone: Because the CDR3's place on the DNA is in doubt, the DNA is left out and the CDR3 is given as listed by TCRdb. CDR3 residues: CASSVGQGAADF. The chain employs TRBV5-6 and TRBJ2-7; the DNA was not used to check the table's D call, TRBD1. The CDR3 has 12 amino acids, counting both end residues. Germline-derived CDR1 and CDR2 are SGHDT and YYEEEE.

On this clone: A junction boundary mismatches the germline segment, possibly from a read error. V usage is TRBV7-8 and J usage is TRBJ2-3, with 12 bases that match TRBD2. Per the germline V gene, CDR1 is SGHVS and CDR2 is FQNEAQ. This CDR3 comprises 14 residues. In DNA, the CDR3 is TGTGCCAGCAGGTTAGGGACTAGCGGGGATACGCAGTATTTT. The encoded protein is CASRLGTSGDTQYF.

The chain employs TRBV13 and TRBJ1-2; D possibly corresponds to TRBD1 (6 bases). Germline V lookup: CDR1 PRHDT, CDR2 FYEKMQ (reference sequence). The V and J ends lost 6 bases and 5 bases respectively, with 19 bases between them. The CDR3 loop spans 15 amino acids. DNA for the CDR3: TGTGCCAGCAGGTTAAGGGACAACCCTGCTTATGGCTACACCTTC. Protein: CASRLRDNPAYGYTF.

J is TRBJ2-7 and V is TRBV29-1, with D maybe TRBD1 (5 bases). The ends were cut back, 6 bases at V and 3 bases at J, with 15 bases in the middle. Germline values: CDR1 SQVTM, CDR2 ANQGSEA. CDR3 length equals 13 residues. CDR3 DNA: TGCAGCGTCTACGACAGCCTGAACTACGAGCAGTACTTC. As protein: CSVYDSLNYEQYF.

The V call is TRBV30, the J call TRBJ2-7; D not certain. CDR3 length: 11 residues. V lost 0 bases to trimming and J lost 12 bases, with 12 bases between them. Per germline, CDR1 GTSNPN and CDR2 SVGIG (reference sequence). Here the CDR3 reads CAWSVGQGRYF. DNA for the CDR3: TGTGCCTGGAGTGTTGGGCAAGGCCGGTACTTC. Combining the CDR3 with reference TRBV30 and TRBJ2-7 gives the whole variable domain SQTIHQWPATLVQPVGSPLSLECTVEGTSNPNLYWYRQAAGRGLQLLFYSVGIGQISSEVPQNLSASRPQDRQFILSSKKLLLSDSGFYLCAWSVGQGRYFGPGTRLTVT.

The chain carries TRBV5-4 and TRBJ1-3; TRBD1 agrees at 7 bases. The CDR3 covers 16 residues. CDR1 is SGHNT, CDR2 YYREEE, per germline (reference sequence). Trimming cost V 4 bases and J 2 bases; bases outside gene matches: 9. The CDR3 reads CASSRTTGTAGNTIYF. CDR3 nucleotides: TGTGCCAGCAGCCGGACCACCGGGACAGCTGGAAACACCATATATTTT.

The chain combines TRBV5-1 with TRBJ2-7; D gene unclear. Trimming removed 2 bases at V and 0 bases at J, with 6 bases between. Germline-derived CDR1 and CDR2 are SGHRS and YFSETQ. CDR3 length: 13 amino acids. The CDR3 reads CASSFDNSYEQYF. The CDR3, as DNA: TGCGCCAGCAGCTTCGACAACTCCTACGAGCAGTACTTC. Filled out from reference TRBV5-1 and TRBJ2-7, the complete variable domain reads KAGVTQTPRYLIKTRGQQVTLSCSPISGHRSVSWYQQTPGQGLQFLFEYFSETQRNKGNFPGRFSGRQFSNSRSEMNVSTLELGDSALYLCASSFDNSYEQYFGPGTRLTVT.

The chain uses TRBV7-9 and TRBJ2-1, with 13 bases fitting TRBD2. The V and J ends lost 5 bases and 4 bases, in that order; junction bases with no gene match: 8. CDR3 length: 17 amino acids. Germline V lookup: CDR1 SEHNR, CDR2 FQNEAQ (reference sequence). The DNA for the CDR3 is TGTGCCAGCAGCGCAGATACGGGACTAGCGGGGTACAATGAGCAGTTCTTC. Amino acid sequence: CASSADTGLAGYNEQFF.

The chain has TRBV18 and TRBJ1-1, with D perhaps matching TRBD1 (5 bases). The CDR3 is 15 residues long. Per germline, CDR1 KGHSH and CDR2 LQKENI. Trimming took 5 bases from V and 6 from J, leaving 19 bases between them. The CDR3: CASSEQGLSNAEAFF. CDR3 bases: TGTGCCAGCTCAGAGCAGGGACTCTCAAACGCTGAAGCTTTCTTT.

The sample holds one count of this clone. This chain uses TRBV4-3 with TRBJ2-1; D is perhaps TRBD2 (5 bases). V was cut by 0 bases and J by 0 bases, with 9 bases left in between. The CDR3 runs 16 residues. Germline lookup yields CDR1 LGHNA and CDR2 YSLEER. The CDR3 reads CASSQETGSSYNEQFF. The DNA for the CDR3 is TGCGCCAGCAGCCAAGAAACGGGGAGCTCCTACAATGAGCAGTTCTTC.

The chain uses TRBV12-3 or TRBV12-4 and TRBJ2-1; D is unresolved. The V and J ends lost 8 bases and 2 bases respectively, with 4 bases between them. The CDR3 loop spans 11 amino acids. The CDR3 DNA sequence: TGTGCCAGCCAGACCTACAATGAGCAGTTCTTC. Translation gives CASQTYNEQFF.

On this clone itself: The junction and the germline gene differ at one end; a read error may be behind it. The rearrangement joins TRBV19 to TRBJ2-1, with 11 bases that match TRBD2. CDR3 length: 13 residues. Germline loops: CDR1 LNHDA, CDR2 SQIVND (reference sequence). CDR3 sequence reads: CASTPLAGGSVVF. For the CDR3, the DNA is TGTGCCAGTACCCCGCTAGCGGGAGGTTCGGTCGTCTTC. The complete variable domain, with remaining parts taken from reference TRBV19 and TRBJ2-1, reads DGGITQSPKYLFRKEGQNVTLSCEQNLNHDAMYWYRQDPGQGLRLIYYSQIVNDFQKGDIAEGYSVSREKKESFPLTVTSAQKNPTAFYLCASTPLAGGSVVFGPGTRLTVL.

The V and J genes are TRBV19 and TRBJ1-1; 7 nucleotides match TRBD1. V lost 7 bases to trimming and J lost 5 bases; unmatched junction nucleotides: 7. Germline CDR1 is LNHDA and CDR2 is SQIVND (reference sequence). This CDR3 is built from 13 residues. The CDR3 bases are TGTGCCAGTACCTACGACAGGGCGACTGAAGCTTTCTTT. Translating it yields CASTYDRATEAFF.

This chain connects TRBV18 to TRBJ1-5; perhaps TRBD1 as D (5 bases). V lost 4 bases and J lost 2, with 9 bases in between. This CDR3 spans 14 amino acids. Germline CDR1 is KGHSH and CDR2 is LQKENI. This CDR3 is CASSRDSGNQPQHF. The CDR3 region has the DNA TGTGCCAGCTCACGAGACAGTGGCAATCAGCCCCAGCATTTT.

A note on this clone: In the same sample, other DNA sequences code for this CDR3. The chain combines TRBV19 with TRBJ2-1; the match to TRBD2 covers 14 bases. Unmatched junction bases numbered 0, after V lost 4 bases and J lost 4 bases. Germline V gene sequence: CDR1 LNHDA, CDR2 SQIVND (reference sequence). The CDR3 is 15 residues long. CDR3 amino acids: CASSRTSGGYNEQFF. CDR3 bases: TGTGCCAGTAGTAGGACTAGCGGGGGGTACAATGAGCAGTTCTTC. The complete variable domain, with remaining parts taken from reference TRBV19 and TRBJ2-1, reads DGGITQSPKYLFRKEGQNVTLSCEQNLNHDAMYWYRQDPGQGLRLIYYSQIVNDFQKGDIAEGYSVSREKKESFPLTVTSAQKNPTAFYLCASSRTSGGYNEQFFGPGTRLTVL.

V and J are TRBV5-1 and TRBJ1-1, with TRBD1 identical over 8 bases. V shed 1 base, J shed 7 bases, and the junction held 6 bases outside the gene matches. The CDR3 length is 14 residues. Germline V gene lookup returns CDR1 SGHRS and CDR2 YFSETQ. CDR3: CASSLIGTGYEAFF. For the CDR3, the DNA is TGCGCCAGCAGCTTGATAGGGACAGGTTATGAAGCTTTCTTT.

V and J are TRBV18 and TRBJ1-1, with TRBD1 identical over 9 bases. V lost 4 bases and J lost 3; bases outside the gene matches: 6. From germline, CDR1 is KGHSH and CDR2 LQKENI. The CDR3 consists of 15 residues. The CDR3: CASSHQQGAYTEAFF. The CDR3 bases are TGTGCCAGCTCACACCAACAGGGGGCGTACACTGAAGCTTTCTTT.

Only one count was recorded for this clone. This rearrangement joins TRBV7-2 to TRBJ2-2; unclear D gene. Germline V gene lookup returns CDR1 SGHTA and CDR2 FQGNSA. V lost 1 base, J lost 8 bases, and 17 bases lay in between. CDR3 length: 16 amino acids. The CDR3 loop is CASSLGASIGGGELFF. The CDR3 nucleotides read TGTGCCAGCAGCTTAGGAGCGTCAATCGGTGGTGGGGAGCTGTTTTTT.

The rearrangement uses TRBV7-3 and TRBJ1-2, with D possibly TRBD1 on 5 matching bases. V was trimmed by 5 bases and J by 8 bases, leaving 15 bases between them. Germline lookup yields CDR1 SGHTA and CDR2 FQGTGA. This CDR3 is 13 amino acids long. The CDR3 reads CASSPGPVGGYTF. The CDR3 nucleotides read TGTGCCAGCAGCCCAGGGCCAGTGGGGGGCTACACCTTC.

J is TRBJ1-2 and V is TRBV3-1 (or the pseudogene TRBV3-2); 11 nucleotides line up with TRBD1. Germline lookup yields CDR1 LGHDT and CDR2 YNNKEL (reference sequence). Losses at the gene ends were 5 bases for V and 7 bases for J; bases not matched to a gene: 9. The CDR3 has 15 amino acids. CDR3 residues: CASSTPGTGGTGYTF. CDR3 DNA sequence: TGTGCCAGCAGCACCCCCGGGACAGGGGGTACTGGCTACACCTTC.

The rearrangement uses TRBV5-1 and TRBJ2-1; TRBD2 aligns across 7 bases. The germline V gene encodes CDR1 SGHRS and CDR2 YFSETQ. The V gene end was trimmed by 8 bases and the J gene end by 5 bases; junction bases not matched to a gene: 19. The CDR3 has 17 amino acids. CDR3 region: CASETGLTPLLHNEQFF. The CDR3, as DNA: TGCGCCAGTGAGACGGGACTAACCCCCCTCCTCCACAATGAGCAGTTCTTC. The whole variable domain, filled in from reference TRBV5-1 and TRBJ2-1, reads KAGVTQTPRYLIKTRGQQVTLSCSPISGHRSVSWYQQTPGQGLQFLFEYFSETQRNKGNFPGRFSGRQFSNSRSEMNVSTLELGDSALYLCASETGLTPLLHNEQFFGPGTRLTVL.

The gene calls are TRBV28 and TRBJ1-2; D is possibly TRBD1 (6 bases). Germline CDR1 reads MDHEN; CDR2 reads SYDVKM. This CDR3 is 14 amino acids long. V gave up 1 base and J gave up 4 bases, with 10 bases separating them. CDR3 amino acids: CASSLLGGPYGYTF. Written as DNA, the CDR3 is TGTGCCAGCAGTTTATTAGGGGGACCCTATGGCTACACCTTC.

This clone was picked up one time. J is TRBJ2-7 and V is TRBV4-3; perhaps TRBD2 as D (5 bases). The V gene lost 1 base and the J gene lost 6 bases, with 19 bases spanning the gap. This CDR3 has 16 amino acids. CDR1 and CDR2 from the germline V gene are LGHNA and YSLEER. CDR3 amino acids: CASSQGVGDTPLEQYF. For the CDR3, the DNA is TGCGCCAGCAGCCAAGGGGTCGGGGATACTCCCCTCGAGCAGTACTTC.

V and J are TRBV19 and TRBJ1-1; D might be TRBD1 (6 bases). Germline loops: CDR1 LNHDA, CDR2 SQIVND (reference sequence). V gave up 5 bases and J gave up 1 base, with 14 bases separating them. The CDR3 is 15 amino acids. CDR3 loop: CASSPDSAGNTEAFF. The DNA for the CDR3 is TGTGCCAGTAGTCCGGACAGCGCCGGGAACACTGAAGCTTTCTTT.

V gene TRBV5-1 combines with J gene TRBJ2-7, with 8 bases aligning to TRBD1. This CDR3 has 15 residues. V shed 0 bases, J shed 0 bases, and the junction held 2 bases outside the gene matches. Per the germline V gene, CDR1 is SGHRS and CDR2 is YFSETQ. CDR3 DNA sequence: TGCGCCAGCAGCTTGGGGACAGGGAACTCCTACGAGCAGTACTTC. Translated, it gives CASSLGTGNSYEQYF.

The chain is built from TRBV28 and TRBJ1-2; D possibly corresponds to TRBD1 (6 bases). This CDR3 has 14 amino acids. V was clipped by 2 bases and J by 5 bases, with 12 bases between them. CDR1 is MDHEN and CDR2 is SYDVKM in the germline V gene. The CDR3 loop reads CASSLPGGLYGYTF. The CDR3 DNA reads as TGTGCCAGCAGTTTACCGGGGGGGCTGTATGGCTACACCTTC.

This clone showed up just a few times. The chain uses TRBV9 and TRBJ1-6; D unresolved. Germline CDR1 and CDR2: SGDLS and YYNGEE. The CDR3 consists of 14 residues. Trimming pared 0 bases from V and 5 bases from J, leaving 6 bases between. The CDR3 bases are TGTGCCAGCAGCGTAGCTATGGATAATTCACCCCTCCACTTT. It specifies CASSVAMDNSPLHF. The full variable domain, in which reference TRBV9 and TRBJ1-6 provide the parts outside the CDR3, is DSGVTQTPKHLITATGQRVTLRCSPRSGDLSVYWYQQSLDQGLQFLIQYYNGEERAKGNILERFSAQQFPDLHSELNLSSLELGDSALYFCASSVAMDNSPLHFGNGTRLTVT.

This chain uses TRBV5-1 with TRBJ2-7; D is possibly TRBD2 (5 bases). The germline V gene encodes CDR1 SGHRS and CDR2 YFSETQ. Trimming removed 4 bases from V and 5 bases from J, with 13 bases in between. CDR3 size: 13 residues. The DNA of the CDR3 is TGCGCCAGCAGCCCTAGAGGGTTCAACGAGCAGTACTTC. Translated, it gives CASSPRGFNEQYF. Full variable domain (outside the CDR3, taken from reference TRBV5-1 and TRBJ2-7): KAGVTQTPRYLIKTRGQQVTLSCSPISGHRSVSWYQQTPGQGLQFLFEYFSETQRNKGNFPGRFSGRQFSNSRSEMNVSTLELGDSALYLCASSPRGFNEQYFGPGTRLTVT.

This CDR3 is CASSPQGGNQPQHF. Here the CDR3 DNA reads TGTGCCAGCAGTCCCCAGGGTGGCAATCAGCCCCAGCATTTT. The chain couples TRBV7-2 to TRBJ1-5; possible D gene TRBD1, 5 bases. V shed 6 bases and J shed 2 bases, with 11 bases lying between them. In germline, CDR1 is SGHTA, CDR2 FQGNSA. This CDR3 comprises 14 residues.

V usage is TRBV29-1 and J usage is TRBJ1-1; a possible D gene is TRBD1 (6 bases). This CDR3 spans 14 amino acids. Germline values: CDR1 SQVTM, CDR2 ANQGSEA. V lost 6 bases and J lost 0, with 14 bases in between. This chain's CDR3 is CSVMGGGMNTEAFF. The DNA of the CDR3 is TGCAGCGTGATGGGAGGGGGTATGAACACTGAAGCTTTCTTT.

The genes are TRBV4-2 and TRBJ1-1; TRBD1 might be the D (5 bases). Per the germline V gene, CDR1 is LGHNA and CDR2 is YNFKEQ. Trimming cost V 3 bases and J 0 bases, with 11 bases left between them. The CDR3 extends over 15 amino acids. CDR3 amino acids: CASSHSGSMNTEAFF. DNA of the CDR3: TGTGCCAGCAGCCACTCAGGGTCAATGAACACTGAAGCTTTCTTT.

The chain joins TRBV7-9 to TRBJ2-1, with 7 bases matching TRBD1. The CDR3 is made up of 16 amino acids. The ends lost 1 base at V and 1 base at J; junction bases unmatched: 4. The germline gives CDR1 SEHNR, CDR2 FQNEAQ (reference sequence). The CDR3 DNA reads as TGTGCCAGCAGCTTAGTGACAGGGAAGTCCTACAATGAGCAGTTCTTC. Translated, it gives CASSLVTGKSYNEQFF.